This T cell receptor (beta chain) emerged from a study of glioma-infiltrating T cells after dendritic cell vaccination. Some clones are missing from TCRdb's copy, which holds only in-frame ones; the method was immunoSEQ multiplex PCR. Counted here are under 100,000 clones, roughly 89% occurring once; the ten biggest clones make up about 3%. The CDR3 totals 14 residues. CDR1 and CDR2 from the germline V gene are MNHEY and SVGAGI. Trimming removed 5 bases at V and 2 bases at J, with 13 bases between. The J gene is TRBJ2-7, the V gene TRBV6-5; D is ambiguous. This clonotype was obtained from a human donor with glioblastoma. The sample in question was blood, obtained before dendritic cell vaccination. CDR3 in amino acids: CASSAPGPAYEQYF. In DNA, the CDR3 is TGTGCCAGCAGTGCCCCCGGTCCCGCCTACGAGCAGTACTTC.